Listed below are T cell receptor beta chains from one sample, sequenced in a study of CD8 T cells in ankylosing spondylitis. TCRdb analysed the 5' RACE reads with MiXCR anew, one entry per CDR3 protein. This sample carries about 330,000 distinct CDR3 sequences, 8% of them seen once, and the ten largest clones take about 15%. Sequencing input: blood, either unsorted or a sorted T cell fraction (not recorded which). The receptors originated from a male donor with ankylosing spondylitis. The CDR3 runs from the conserved cysteine through the conserved F or W.

v_call,cdr3_aa
TRBV29-1,CSVVSGGQNQPQHF
TRBV12-3/TRBV12-4,CASSFGQERQNIQYF
TRBV6-1,CASSEVTAVYF
TRBV3-1,CASSQDTTNYGYTF
TRBV20-1,CSARDRQGNTEAFF
TRBV6-5,CASSRLNEQFF
TRBV7-3,CASSLTPATGNSYEQYF
TRBV29-1,CSVEGGLRGTQYF
TRBV27,CASGAGQGLEAFF
TRBV29-1,CSVQGQVTEAFF
TRBV10-3,CAISDGTQGGTQYF
TRBV5-1,CASSLVGGLAGGNIQYF
TRBV12-3/TRBV12-4,CASSLPPGTTDTQYF
TRBV12-3/TRBV12-4,CASSSAGIGETQYF
TRBV5-1,CASSLAIGTSGPRDTQYF
TRBV5-1,CASSLGLAGGGYEQYF
TRBV4-3,CASSQGVGSQETQYF
TRBV10-3,CAISGQDKTYEQYF
TRBV7-9,CASSTHRLGLETQYF
TRBV13,CASSQTLDTLYNEQFF
TRBV4-1,CASSQAGGGSITGELFF
TRBV6-2/TRBV6-3,CASSYGQGHTGELFF
TRBV3-1,CASSDRTSGKSYEQYF
TRBV12-3/TRBV12-4,CASSWKLNTEAFF
TRBV9,CASSAYGTPVRDTQYF
TRBV28,CASSLIDGYSNQPQHF
TRBV19,CASSPHQGLAPNIQYF
TRBV5-1,CASSLSLNTGELFF
TRBV6-2/TRBV6-3,CASETGLSNQPQHF
TRBV9,CASSVGTSGTTGELFF
TRBV7-2,CASSENTDTQYF
TRBV18,CASSPSAGTGVYNEQFF
TRBV20-1,CSAHTSAWSTDTQYF
TRBV29-1,CSVAAGGRGYTF
TRBV12-3/TRBV12-4,CASTPRLNTEAFF
TRBV23-1,CASNGRAGWNIQYF
TRBV20-1,CSARDRTQANTGELFF
TRBV2,CASSGLGTNYYNEQFF
TRBV19,CASSTDGDRYTF
TRBV6-2/TRBV6-3,CASSYSTGTGVNTEAFF
TRBV12-3/TRBV12-4,CASTPGTGDSPLHF
TRBV7-9,CASSLNGGVPTDTQYF
TRBV29-1,CSVHPQGAGGELFF
TRBV5-1,CASSVVQGSWINSYEQYF
TRBV5-1,CASSASATGELFF
TRBV12-3/TRBV12-4,CASRVLHSETQYF
TRBV7-2,CASSSRTGGQPQHF
TRBV20-1,CSAKTAAHNEQFF
TRBV12-3/TRBV12-4,CASTTGGEQFF
TRBV13,CASSLLAGLNNEQFF